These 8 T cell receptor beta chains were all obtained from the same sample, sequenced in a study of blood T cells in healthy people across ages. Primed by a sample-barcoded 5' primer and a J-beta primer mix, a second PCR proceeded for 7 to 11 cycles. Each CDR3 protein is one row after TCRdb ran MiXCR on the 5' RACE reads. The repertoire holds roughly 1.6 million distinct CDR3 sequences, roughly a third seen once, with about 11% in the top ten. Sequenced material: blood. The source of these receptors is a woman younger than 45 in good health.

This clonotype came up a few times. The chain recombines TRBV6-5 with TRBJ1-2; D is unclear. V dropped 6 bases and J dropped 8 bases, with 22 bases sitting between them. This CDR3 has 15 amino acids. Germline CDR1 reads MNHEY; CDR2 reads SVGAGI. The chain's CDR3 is CASSALMLKLRGYTF. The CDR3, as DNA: TGTGCCAGCAGCGCGTTGATGTTGAAGCTCCGGGGCTACACCTTC.

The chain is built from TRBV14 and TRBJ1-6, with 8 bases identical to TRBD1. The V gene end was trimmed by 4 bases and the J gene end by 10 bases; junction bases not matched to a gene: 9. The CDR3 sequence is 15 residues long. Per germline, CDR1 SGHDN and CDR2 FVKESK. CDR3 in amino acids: CASSLRTGRRSPLHF. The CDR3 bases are TGTGCCAGCAGCCTGAGGACAGGGCGTAGGTCACCCCTCCACTTT.

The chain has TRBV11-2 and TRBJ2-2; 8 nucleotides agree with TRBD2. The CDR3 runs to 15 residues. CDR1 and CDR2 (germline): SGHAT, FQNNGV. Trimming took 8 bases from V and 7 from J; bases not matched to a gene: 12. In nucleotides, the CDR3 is TGTGCCAGCGGGCGGGGGGCCCCGTACGGCGGGGAGCTGTTTTTT. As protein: CASGRGAPYGGELFF.

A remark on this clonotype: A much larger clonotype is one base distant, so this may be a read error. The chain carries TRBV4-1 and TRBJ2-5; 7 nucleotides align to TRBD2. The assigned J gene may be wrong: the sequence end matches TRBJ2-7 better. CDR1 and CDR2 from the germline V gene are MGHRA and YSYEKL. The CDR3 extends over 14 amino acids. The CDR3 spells CASSQDGGMYEQYF. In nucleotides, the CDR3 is TGCGCCAGCAGCCAAGACGGGGGGATGTACGAGCAGTACTTC.

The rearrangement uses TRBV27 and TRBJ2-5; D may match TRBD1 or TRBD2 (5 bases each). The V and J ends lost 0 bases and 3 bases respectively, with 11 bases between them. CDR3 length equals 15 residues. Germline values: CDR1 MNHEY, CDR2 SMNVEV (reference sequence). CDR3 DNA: TGTGCCAGCAGTTTATCCGACAGAGGGGAAGAGACCCAGTACTTC. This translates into CASSLSDRGEETQYF.

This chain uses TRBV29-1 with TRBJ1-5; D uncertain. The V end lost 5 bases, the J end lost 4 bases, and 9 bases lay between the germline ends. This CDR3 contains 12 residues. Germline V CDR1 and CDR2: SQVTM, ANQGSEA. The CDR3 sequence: CSVTESNQPQHF. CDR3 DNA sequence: TGCAGCGTTACAGAGTCGAATCAGCCCCAGCATTTT. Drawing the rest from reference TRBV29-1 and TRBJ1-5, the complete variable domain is SAVISQKPSRDICQRGTSLTIQCQVDSQVTMMFWYRQQPGQSLTLIATANQGSEATYESGFVIDKFPISRPNLTFSTLTVSNMSPEDSSIYLCSVTESNQPQHFGDGTRLSIL.

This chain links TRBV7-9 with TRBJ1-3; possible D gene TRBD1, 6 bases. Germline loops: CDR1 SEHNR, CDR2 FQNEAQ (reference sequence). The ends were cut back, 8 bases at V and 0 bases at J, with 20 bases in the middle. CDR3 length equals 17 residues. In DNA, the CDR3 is TGTGCCAGCGCCGCTGGGGGCAGGGTGAACTCTGGAAACACCATATATTTT. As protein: CASAAGGRVNSGNTIYF. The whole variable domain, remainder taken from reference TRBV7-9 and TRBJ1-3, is DTGVSQNPRHKITKRGQNVTFRCDPISEHNRLYWYRQTLGQGPEFLTYFQNEAQLEKSRLLSDRFSAERPKGSFSTLEIQRTEQGDSAMYLCASAAGGRVNSGNTIYFGEGSWLTVV.

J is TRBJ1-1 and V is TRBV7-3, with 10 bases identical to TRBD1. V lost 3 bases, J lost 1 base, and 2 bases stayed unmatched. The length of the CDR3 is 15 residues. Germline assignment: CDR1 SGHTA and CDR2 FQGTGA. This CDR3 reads CASSFGTGANTEAFF. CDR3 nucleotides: TGTGCCAGCAGCTTTGGGACAGGGGCGAACACTGAAGCTTTCTTT.